A selection of T cell receptor beta chains follows, all from one sample in a study of shared clonotypes between healthy human individuals. Profiling relied on immunoSEQ multiplex PCR, and the TCRdb table lists in-frame clones only, not all of them. This repertoire shows hundreds of thousands of clones, around three quarters found once; its top ten account for around 1.8%. The sequenced sample was memory CD4+ T cells sorted from blood. These receptors all come from a woman aged 25 to 39 in good health. The CDR3 runs from the conserved cysteine through the conserved F or W. D genes are given only for firm matches. Size is stated for part of the rows, as once, few or many counts, or as a class when the clone is expanded.

few,TRBV5-1,TRBJ2-5,NA,TGCGCCAGCAGCTTGGTCGTTCCAGAGACCCAGTACTTC,CASSLVVPETQYF
NA,TRBV28,TRBJ2-2,NA,TGTGCCAGCAGTTCTGACATCGGGGAGCTGTTTTTT,CASSSDIGELFF
NA,TRBV2,TRBJ2-7,TRBD1,TGTGCCAGCAGACGACAGGGAAGTAGTACCTACGAGCAGTACTTC,CASRRQGSSTYEQYF
NA,TRBV28,TRBJ1-1,NA,TGTGCCAGCCATACCCCGCAGAAGAACACTGAAGCTTTCTTT,CASHTPQKNTEAFF
NA,TRBV2,TRBJ2-7,TRBD1,TGTGCCAGCAATCCCGGGACAGGGGTCTACGAGCAGTACTTC,CASNPGTGVYEQYF
NA,TRBV7-6,TRBJ2-1,TRBD2,TGTGCCAGCACTCGGGCTTCTAGCGGAGCCTACAATGAGCAGTTCTTC,CASTRASSGAYNEQFF
few,TRBV27,TRBJ2-3,NA,TGTGCCAGCAGTTTTGCCGGGGATGCGCAGTATTTT,CASSFAGDAQYF
NA,TRBV19,TRBJ2-5,NA,TGTGCCAGTACCAGGGGTGTGATAGGACAAGAGACCCAGTACTTC,CASTRGVIGQETQYF
NA,TRBV5-1,TRBJ2-2,TRBD2,TGCGCCAGCAGCTCGACCCTAGCGGAAAACACCGGGGAGCTGTTTTTT,CASSSTLAENTGELFF
NA,TRBV23-1,TRBJ2-1,NA,TGCGCCAGCAGTCAACCCGGCGGGCCGGAGGGGGACAATGAGCAGTTCTTC,CASSQPGGPEGDNEQFF
NA,TRBV5-6,TRBJ1-5,NA,TGTGCCAGCAGTTTCGGAGGCAATCAGCCCCAGCATTTT,CASSFGGNQPQHF
NA,TRBV25-1,TRBJ1-2,NA,TGTGCCAGCAGTACCCTTAGAGGCTACACCTTC,CASSTLRGYTF
NA,TRBV28,TRBJ2-1,NA,TGTGCCAGCAGGGTAGCTGGAATTAGCTCCTACAATGAGCAGTTCTTC,CASRVAGISSYNEQFF
few,TRBV7-8,TRBJ2-7,NA,TGTGCCAGCAGCCCCAGAGACTCGATCTACGAGCAGTACTTC,CASSPRDSIYEQYF
NA,TRBV30,TRBJ1-2,NA,TGTGCCTGGAGCGGAGGATGGGTTGGGACTGCAGGCGGCTACACCTTC,CAWSGGWVGTAGGYTF
NA,TRBV2,TRBJ2-2,TRBD2,TGTGCTTCAGGGGGACTAGCGGGTTATACCGGGGAGCTGTTTTTT,CASGGLAGYTGELFF
NA,TRBV5-4,TRBJ2-7,TRBD2,TGTGCCAGCAGCTTGGATGTTAGCGGGTACTACGAGCAGTACTTC,CASSLDVSGYYEQYF
NA,TRBV28,TRBJ1-5,NA,TGTGCCAGCAGTTCCTACAGATCAGGGGATCAGCCCCAGCATTTT,CASSSYRSGDQPQHF
many,TRBV27,TRBJ2-6,NA,TGTGCCAGCAGTCCGGGACCGTCCGACTCTGGGGCCAACGTCCTGACTTTC,CASSPGPSDSGANVLTF
NA,TRBV5-1,TRBJ1-1,NA,TGCGCCAGCAGCTTGGCTCCAGGGGTCCCGAACACTGAAGCTTTCTTT,CASSLAPGVPNTEAFF
few,TRBV29-1,TRBJ2-5,NA,TGCAGCGTTGACTTCGGGGCCCAAGAGACCCAGTACTTC,CSVDFGAQETQYF
NA,TRBV30,TRBJ1-3,NA,TGTGCCTGGAAGGGGGGCCCGAGCTCTGGAAACACCATATATTTT,CAWKGGPSSGNTIYF
NA,TRBV6-4,TRBJ1-1,TRBD1,TGTGCCAGCAGAAAGACAGGGGGCACTGAAGCTTTCTTT,CASRKTGGTEAFF
NA,TRBV5-1,TRBJ2-7,TRBD2,TGCGCCAGCAGCTTGCTTACTAGCGGGACCCGCTTCTCCTACGAGCAGTACTTC,CASSLLTSGTRFSYEQYF
NA,TRBV28,TRBJ1-5,TRBD1,TGTGCCAGCAGGCCACAGGGGGCAGGTCAGCCCCAGCATTTT,CASRPQGAGQPQHF
NA,TRBV7-3,TRBJ2-3,NA,TGTGCCAGCAGCTCCGGGAACACAGATACGCAGTATTTT,CASSSGNTDTQYF
few,TRBV27,TRBJ2-1,TRBD1,TGTGCCAGCAGTTTATGGGGGACAGATGTACCCAATGAGCAGTTCTTC,CASSLWGTDVPNEQFF
NA,TRBV10-3,TRBJ1-5,NA,TGTGCCATCGGCAGAGGGGGCAATCAGCCCCAGCATTTT,CAIGRGGNQPQHF
NA,TRBV19,TRBJ2-3,NA,TGTGCCAGTAGTCCTTATCTAGGAGTGAGTATCACAGATACGCAGTATTTT,CASSPYLGVSITDTQYF
NA,TRBV28,TRBJ2-7,NA,TGTGCCAGCAGCCGGGAGACGGGATTCAACGAGCAGTACTTC,CASSRETGFNEQYF
NA,TRBV18,TRBJ2-1,TRBD2,TGTGCCAGCTCACTGGGGACTAGCGGTTACAATGAGCAGTTCTTC,CASSLGTSGYNEQFF
NA,TRBV9,TRBJ1-2,TRBD1,TGTGCCAGCAGCGTAGGTACAGGGGGTAACTATGGCTACACCTTC,CASSVGTGGNYGYTF
NA,TRBV28,TRBJ1-1,NA,TGTGCCAGCAGCCGGGAGTGGGACAACCGAGCTTTCTTT,CASSREWDNRAFF
NA,TRBV7-6,TRBJ2-3,TRBD2,TGTGCCAGCAGCTCGGCTGCGTGGCGGGAGCACACAGATACGCAGTATTTT,CASSSAAWREHTDTQYF
many,TRBV7-3,TRBJ2-5,NA,TGTGCCAGCAGCTTAGGACAGCAAGAGACCCAGTACTTC,CASSLGQQETQYF
NA,TRBV10-2,TRBJ2-1,TRBD2,TGCGCCAGCAAGAACTCAATAGGGACTAGCGGATTCAATGAGCAGTTCTTC,CASKNSIGTSGFNEQFF
NA,TRBV7-9,TRBJ2-1,TRBD2,TGTGCCAGCAGCTCCGTAGCGGGGTCCTACAATGAGCAGTTCTTC,CASSSVAGSYNEQFF
NA,TRBV7-9,TRBJ2-5,NA,TGTGCCAGCAGCTTAGCCGGGGTGAGCGAGACCCAGTACTTC,CASSLAGVSETQYF
few,TRBV11-2,TRBJ2-1,TRBD2,TGTGCCAGCAGCCCCTCGGCGGGAGAGTACAATGAGCAGTTCTTC,CASSPSAGEYNEQFF
many,TRBV9,TRBJ1-1,NA,TGTGCCAGCAGCGTAGGCTACCTCAACACTGAAGCTTTCTTT,CASSVGYLNTEAFF
NA,TRBV2,TRBJ1-5,TRBD1,TGTGCCAGCACCACACCGGGACAGGGGCGTCAGCCCCAGCATTTT,CASTTPGQGRQPQHF
NA,TRBV6-5,TRBJ1-5,NA,TGTGCCAGCAGTTACTCTAAGGATCAGCCCCAGCATTTT,CASSYSKDQPQHF
few,TRBV6-1,TRBJ2-7,TRBD1,TGTGCCAGCAGGAGGACAGGGCTCGCATACGAGCAGTACTTC,CASRRTGLAYEQYF
NA,TRBV5-1,TRBJ2-1,TRBD2,TGCGCCAGCAGCCCGGGGACTAGCGGGACATACAATGAGCAGTTCTTC,CASSPGTSGTYNEQFF
NA,TRBV7-6,TRBJ1-2,TRBD1,TGTGCCAGCAGCTCTAAGACACAGGGGAACTATGGCTACACCTTC,CASSSKTQGNYGYTF
NA,TRBV18,TRBJ2-2,TRBD2,TGTGCCAGCTCACAAAAGGGACTAGCGGGAGTTCGCGGCGGGGAGCTGTTTTTT,CASSQKGLAGVRGGELFF
NA,TRBV19,TRBJ1-2,TRBD1,TGTGCCAGTAGTATAGGCCCGGGACAGGGATATGGCTACACCTTC,CASSIGPGQGYGYTF
few,TRBV5-1,TRBJ2-1,NA,TGCGCCAGCAGCCGGGACTCCAGCTCCTACAATGAGCAGTTCTTC,CASSRDSSSYNEQFF
NA,TRBV5-1,TRBJ2-6,NA,TGCGCCAGCAGCTTGGCTGTGAGCTCTGGGGCCAACGTCCTGACTTTC,CASSLAVSSGANVLTF
NA,TRBV27,TRBJ2-3,NA,TGTGCCAGCAGTGTTTCCTCTGGCGCCAGGATAGCAGATACGCAGTATTTT,CASSVSSGARIADTQYF
few,TRBV7-2,TRBJ2-7,NA,TGTGCCAGCAGCTCCCGGGACTCCTCCTACGAGCAGTACTTC,CASSSRDSSYEQYF
NA,TRBV27,TRBJ1-5,TRBD1,TGTGCCAGCAGTCCCCGGACAGGATCAGATATTAATCAGCCCCAGCATTTT,CASSPRTGSDINQPQHF
NA,TRBV6-5,TRBJ1-1,NA,TGTGCCAGCACACCAGGGGTTTTGACTGAAGCTTTCTTT,CASTPGVLTEAFF